This TCR beta chain was identified during a study of CD8 T cells in Susac syndrome (dated by TCRdb to between 2018 and 2021). About the study as a whole: The study used repertoire sequencing to test whether antigen drove CD8+ T cell activation and differentiation in Susac syndrome.

High-throughput TCR beta sequencing profiled peripheral blood CD8+ and CD4+ T cells from healthy donors, Susac syndrome patients and multiple sclerosis patients. The healthy donors served as controls matched for age and sex. Bulk CD8+ and CD4+ T cells were purified by magnetic negative isolation, whereas CD8+ TEMRA cells were enriched by FACS. Blood was drawn into EDTA tubes, processed within 24 hours, and PBMCs were isolated by density gradient centrifugation. PBMCs intended for TCR sequencing were frozen in liquid nitrogen and were later thawed in a 37 degrees C water bath. The sorted or isolated CD4+, CD8+ and CD8+ TEMRA cells had a purity of 90% or higher. The CDR3, from cysteine to phenylalanine, totals 12 residues. The read is trimmed to its CDR3 DNA, 36 bases read in frame from base 1. After removal of 11 bases from V and 7 bases from J, the junction retains 10 bases not matched to a gene. CDR1 and CDR2 are read off the germline V gene (reference sequence) as MNHNY and SVGAGI.

The study at large found these results: The number of individuals in the TCR sequencing and HLA analysis was acknowledged as relatively small.

Turning to this clonotype: Its antigen has not been determined. No much larger clone exists at a distance of one base, and base qualities are not known.

RNA was extracted with the RNeasy kit and roughly 0.45 to 1 ug was reverse transcribed using random hexamers. The immunoSEQ multiplex PCR assay, which covers 54 Vbeta and 13 Jbeta segments, was used to amplify TCR beta CDR3 regions. To correct PCR amplification bias, a synthetic template baseline was used for both primer optimization and computational correction. In the authors' own workflow: Only productive sequences were kept, with reads annotated to V, D and J genes according to IMGT and analyzed in immunoSEQ Analyzer. To calculate clonality, Shannon entropy was normalized by log2 of the number of productive unique sequences and then subtracted from one. For each patient and control, public and private clones were evaluated among the 100 most prevalent clones. Susac-specific clones were defined as absent from healthy and MS cohorts, over a thousand published viral clones and other ImmuneACCESS disease sequences. Through fastp at Q25 and MiXCR, TCRdb rebuilt clones from the public reads, retaining in-frame beta chains. Rows with a matching CDR3 protein are joined into one entry that keeps the most common DNA and genes. The V and J calls and clone size are TCRdb's, not the authors'. This sample gives roughly 130,000 distinct CDR3 sequences in total; about 95% of them show up just once. The top ten constitute more than 0.095% of the sample.

The source material was CD4+ T cells from PBMCs. The V gene is TRBV6-6 and the J gene is TRBJ2-7; TRBD2 fits 8 bases in the junction. This clonotype was sampled from a human donor in good health. The DNA is TGTGCCGCGGGGGGCGCCGCTGAAGAGCAGTACTTC. Protein translation: CAAGGAAEEQYF.